This T cell receptor beta chain was retrieved from a study of cytomegalovirus exposure and HLA in healthy donors. At the level of the study: Sequencing of about 179 million T cells in an earlier analysis found 95 million to 120 million unique TCR beta sequences.

Use of 60 Vbeta and 13 Jbeta primers characterized the PCR. Some clones are missing from TCRdb's copy, which holds only in-frame ones; the method was immunoSEQ multiplex PCR. The table has fewer than 200,000 clones, approximately 77% seen once. Details on this clone: Its antigen is as yet unknown.

Whole-study results and caveats: Information on immune exposure was restricted to one variable (CMV serostatus). Excluded: some indistinguishable V segments such as TRBV6-2 and TRBV6-3. Altogether, 164 TCR beta chains were recorded as cytomegalovirus-associated.

Germline V gene lookup returns CDR1 LGHNA and CDR2 YNFKEQ. The CDR3 totals 16 residues. The V end was cut by 1 base, the J end by 3 bases, with 16 bases between. The chain has TRBV4-2 and TRBJ2-7, with D maybe TRBD2 (6 bases). Sequencing was carried out using PBMCs. The source is a female donor in good health and CMV-seronegative. The DNA of the CDR3 is TGTGCCAGCAGCCAAGGGAGTCCGGGAGAGAGCTACGAGCAGTACTTC. It codes for CASSQGSPGESYEQYF.